Following are 14 T cell receptor beta chains from one sample sequenced in a study of Tregs in tolerant kidney transplant recipients. Data came from immunoSEQ multiplex PCR; TCRdb stores just in-frame clones and leaves some out. Recorded for this sample: approximately 30,000 clones. Mixed chimerism was transient after nonmyeloablative marrow transplants from related graft donors. Here the sequenced sample was CD4+ T cells from blood (PBMCs), taken 24 months after the transplant. The receptors derive from a human patient who received a combined kidney and bone marrow transplant. Some T cells may be graft donor cells.

This clone ranks as medium-sized in terms of frequency. The read halts 3 residues ahead of the CDR3 end, with the missing end drawn from the germline J gene. At the DNA level, this CDR3 is encoded by other sequences in the same sample as well. The V call is TRBV19, the J call TRBJ1-5; D may be TRBD1 (6 bases). The germline V gene has CDR1 LNHDA and CDR2 SQIVND (reference sequence). The CDR3 length is 14 residues. The V and J ends lost 3 bases and 1 base respectively, with 7 bases between them. The covered CDR3 bases are TGTGCCAGTAGTATCACAGGGAGCAATCAGCCC. Protein product: CASSITGSNQP. The entire CDR3 reads CASSITGSNQPQHF.

With regard to this clone: The CDR3 end is not reached by the read, which stops 3 residues before it; the germline J gene fills it in. The chain couples TRBV19 to TRBJ1-5; D gene ambiguous. Trimming removed 7 bases at V and 3 bases at J, with 10 bases between. This CDR3 is built from 13 residues. Germline CDR1 reads LNHDA; CDR2 reads SQIVND (reference sequence). The CDR3 here is CASTRGNNQPQHF. The sequenced part of the CDR3 DNA is TGTGCCAGTACCAGAGGCAACAATCAGCCC.

Details on this clone: The sequenced fragment ends 3 residues before the CDR3 boundary, so the rest is inferred from the germline J gene. The rearrangement joins TRBV4-1 to TRBJ2-1; TRBD1 might be the D (5 bases). Germline lookup yields CDR1 MGHRA and CDR2 YSYEKL. This CDR3 is built from 13 residues. The V gene lost 4 bases and the J gene lost 3 bases, with 7 bases spanning the gap. Partial CDR3 DNA: TGCGCCAGCAGCCGACAGAGCTACAATGAG. Its protein is CASSRQSYNE. The whole CDR3 sequence reads CASSRQSYNEQFF.

In the case of this clone: The read terminates 3 residues before the CDR3 end, so the remaining end is supplied by the germline J gene. The V call is TRBV19, the J call TRBJ1-5, with TRBD1 as a possible D gene (5 bases). The germline V gene encodes CDR1 LNHDA and CDR2 SQIVND (reference sequence). Trimming cost V 2 bases and J 5 bases, with 13 bases left between them. The CDR3 length is 15 residues. The CDR3 loop reads CASSINGGRDQPQHF. The DNA read from the CDR3 is TGTGCCAGTAGTATAAACGGGGGGAGGGATCAGCCC.

Of note for this clone: The CDR3 end lies 3 residues beyond the end of the read and is filled in from the germline J gene. The chain employs TRBV7-9 and TRBJ1-2; possible D gene TRBD1, 5 bases. Germline V gives CDR1 SEHNR, CDR2 FQNEAQ (reference sequence). Trimming pared 4 bases from V and 4 bases from J, leaving 16 bases between. There are 15 residues in the CDR3. CDR3 region: CASSYVDSQAYGYTF. The DNA read from the CDR3 is TGTGCCAGCAGCTACGTCGACAGTCAGGCCTATGGC.

Concerning this clone itself: From the germline J gene comes the end of the CDR3, since the read stops 3 residues before it. The J gene is TRBJ2-3, the V gene TRBV5-1, with 11 bases identical to TRBD1. The CDR3 has 16 residues. The germline V gene has CDR1 SGHRS and CDR2 YFSETQ. Trimming took 4 bases from V and 4 from J; bases not matched to a gene: 8. The CDR3 spells CASSPGPGQGADTQYF. Partial CDR3 DNA: TGCGCCAGCAGCCCGGGCCCGGGACAGGGGGCAGATACG.

The part of the CDR3 DNA that was read is TGCGCCAGCAGCGTGGGATCTAGCGGGAGTGGAAATGAG. This codes for CASSVGSSGSGNE. In full, the CDR3 is CASSVGSSGSGNEQFF. The V gene is TRBV5-1, the J gene TRBJ2-1; 10 bases line up with TRBD2. The missing CDR3 end, 3 residues past where the read stops, is filled in from the germline J gene. There are 16 residues in the CDR3. The ends lost 4 bases at V and 7 bases at J; junction bases unmatched: 11. Germline V gene data show CDR1 as SGHRS and CDR2 as YFSETQ.

In the case of this clone: The CDR3 goes on 3 residues after the read ends, and that part is filled in from the germline J gene. V gene TRBV5-5 combines with J gene TRBJ2-7; tentatively, D is TRBD1 (5 bases). Germline CDR1 reads SGHKS; CDR2 reads YYEKEE (reference sequence). Trimming left V 6 bases short and J 1 base short, with 17 bases between. This CDR3 has 15 amino acids. The CDR3 spells CASTDRWGSSYEQYF. Incomplete CDR3 DNA: TGTGCCAGCACAGACCGGTGGGGCAGTTCCTACGAG. Full variable domain (outside the CDR3, taken from reference TRBV5-5 and TRBJ2-7): DAGVTQSPTHLIKTRGQQVTLRCSPISGHKSVSWYQQVLGQGPQFIFQYYEKEERGRGNFPDRFSARQFPNYSSELNVNALLLGDSALYLCASTDRWGSSYEQYFGPGTRLTVT.

Notes on this clone: The read terminates 3 residues before the CDR3 end, so the remaining end is supplied by the germline J gene. The V call is TRBV30, the J call TRBJ1-2; D may be TRBD1 (5 bases). The CDR3 extends over 11 amino acids. V lost 5 bases, J lost 7 bases, and 11 bases lay in between. Germline lookup yields CDR1 GTSNPN and CDR2 SVGIG (reference sequence). The sequenced part of the CDR3 DNA is TGTGCCTGGGCTCAGGGAGGTGGC. Protein product: CAWAQGGG. The whole CDR3 sequence reads CAWAQGGGYTF. Full variable domain (remainder filled in from reference TRBV30 and TRBJ1-2): SQTIHQWPATLVQPVGSPLSLECTVEGTSNPNLYWYRQAAGRGLQLLFYSVGIGQISSEVPQNLSASRPQDRQFILSSKKLLLSDSGFYLCAWAQGGGYTFGSGTRLTVV.

A word on this clone: The read terminates 3 residues ahead of where the CDR3 ends, so the germline J gene completes it. The V gene is TRBV12-3 or TRBV12-4, the J gene TRBJ2-2; D could derive from TRBD1 or TRBD2 (5 bases each). CDR3 size: 14 residues. V shed 3 bases and J shed 7 bases, with 12 bases lying between them. The sequenced part of the CDR3 DNA is TGTGCCAGCAGTTTGAGAGGGGTTAGCGGGGAG. It codes for CASSLRGVSGE. The full CDR3 protein reads CASSLRGVSGELFF.

CDR3: CASSLVAGLSYNEQFF. The part of the CDR3 DNA that was read is TGCGCCAGCAGCTTGGTAGCGGGCCTTTCCTACAATGAG. The J gene is TRBJ2-1, the V gene TRBV5-1; the match to TRBD2 covers 7 bases. Read data end 3 residues before the CDR3 end; the end is taken from the germline J gene. Germline trimming cut 0 bases from V and 1 base from J; bases unmatched to any gene: 4. This CDR3 is 16 amino acids long. The germline gives CDR1 SGHRS, CDR2 YFSETQ.

Notes on this clone: The read is 3 residues too short to cover the CDR3 end, so that end is filled in from the germline J gene. This chain joins TRBV29-1 and TRBJ1-1, with D perhaps TRBD1 (6 bases). Germline V gives CDR1 SQVTM, CDR2 ANQGSEA. Trimming pared 7 bases from V and 7 bases from J, leaving 10 bases between. The CDR3 is made up of 10 amino acids. This CDR3 reads CSGLTGEAFF. Partial CDR3 DNA: TGCAGCGGATTGACAGGTGAA.

With respect to this clone: Sequencing ends 3 residues short of the CDR3 end; the germline J gene provides the rest. This chain links TRBV27 with TRBJ1-1, with D possibly TRBD1 on 5 matching bases. The length of the CDR3 is 13 residues. The V end lost 0 bases, the J end lost 7 bases, and 9 bases lay between the germline ends. The germline gives CDR1 MNHEY, CDR2 SMNVEV (reference sequence). CDR3 bases read: TGTGCCAGCAGTTTATCGAGACAGAATGAA. Encoded protein: CASSLSRQNE. The entire CDR3 sequence reads CASSLSRQNEAFF.

To note about this clone: The read finishes 3 residues shy of the CDR3 end, and the germline J gene is used to complete it. V and J are TRBV5-6 and TRBJ1-2; 7 bases align to TRBD1. The germline V gene has CDR1 SGHDT and CDR2 YYEEEE. CDR3 length equals 14 residues. The CDR3 bases that were read are TGTGCCAGCAGCACACGGACAGGAATCGGACGC. Its translation: CASSTRTGIGR. The whole CDR3 sequence is CASSTRTGIGRYTF.